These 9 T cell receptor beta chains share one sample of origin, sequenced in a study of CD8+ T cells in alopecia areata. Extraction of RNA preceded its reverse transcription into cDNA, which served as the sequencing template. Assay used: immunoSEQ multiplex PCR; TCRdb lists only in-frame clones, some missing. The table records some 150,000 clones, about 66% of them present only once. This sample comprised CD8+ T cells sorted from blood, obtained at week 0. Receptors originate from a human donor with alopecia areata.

Written as DNA, the CDR3 is TGCGCCAGCAGTCCGACGGATTCCTATGGCTACACCTTC. Translating it yields CASSPTDSYGYTF. The chain couples TRBV4-1 to TRBJ1-2; no clear D. V lost 6 bases to trimming and J lost 4 bases, with 12 bases between them. The CDR3 consists of 13 residues. The germline CDR1 and CDR2 sequences are MGHRA and YSYEKL.

The CDR3 spells CASSLSTGQNTEAFF. DNA for the CDR3: TGTGCCAGCAGTTTATCCACGGGGCAGAACACTGAAGCTTTCTTT. The V gene is TRBV27, the J gene TRBJ1-1, with D possibly being TRBD1 (5 bases). The CDR3 has 15 residues. Per the germline V gene, CDR1 is MNHEY and CDR2 is SMNVEV (reference sequence). V gave up 0 bases and J gave up 1 base, with 9 bases separating them.

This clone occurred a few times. The chain's CDR3 is CASSARRPPQETQYF. As DNA, the CDR3 is TGTGCCAGCAGTGCCCGCCGGCCACCCCAAGAGACCCAGTACTTC. The chain links TRBV6-1 to TRBJ2-5; D is unresolved. The V gene lost 4 bases and the J gene lost 1 base, with 13 bases spanning the gap. CDR3 length: 15 amino acids. Germline V gene sequence: CDR1 MNHNS, CDR2 SASEGT.

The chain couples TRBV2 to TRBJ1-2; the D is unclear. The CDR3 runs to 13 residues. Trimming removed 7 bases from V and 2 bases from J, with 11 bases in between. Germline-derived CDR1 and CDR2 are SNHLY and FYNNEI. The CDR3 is CASNLTPNYGYTF. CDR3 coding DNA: TGTGCCAGCAATCTGACACCAAACTATGGCTACACCTTC. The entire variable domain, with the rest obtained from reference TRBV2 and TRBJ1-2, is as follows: EPEVTQTPSHQVTQMGQEVILRCVPISNHLYFYWYRQILGQKVEFLVSFYNNEISEKSEIFDDQFSVERPDGSNFTLKIRSTKLEDSAMYFCASNLTPNYGYTFGSGTRLTVV.

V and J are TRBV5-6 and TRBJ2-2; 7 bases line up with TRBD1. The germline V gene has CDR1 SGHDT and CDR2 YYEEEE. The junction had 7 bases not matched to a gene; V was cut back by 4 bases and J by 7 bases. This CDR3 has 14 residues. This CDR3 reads CASSPMTGLGELFF. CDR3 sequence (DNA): TGTGCCAGCAGCCCAATGACAGGGCTCGGGGAGCTGTTTTTT. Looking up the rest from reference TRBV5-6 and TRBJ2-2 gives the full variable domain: DAGVTQSPTHLIKTRGQQVTLRCSPKSGHDTVSWYQQALGQGPQFIFQYYEEEERQRGNFPDRFSGHQFPNYSSELNVNALLLGDSALYLCASSPMTGLGELFFGEGSRLTVL.

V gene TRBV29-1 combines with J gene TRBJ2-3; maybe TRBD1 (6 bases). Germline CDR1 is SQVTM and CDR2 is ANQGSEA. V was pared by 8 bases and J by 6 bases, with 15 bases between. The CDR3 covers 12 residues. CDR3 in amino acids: CSFRTDPDTQYF. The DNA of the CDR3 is TGCAGCTTCCGGACAGACCCGGATACGCAGTATTTT.

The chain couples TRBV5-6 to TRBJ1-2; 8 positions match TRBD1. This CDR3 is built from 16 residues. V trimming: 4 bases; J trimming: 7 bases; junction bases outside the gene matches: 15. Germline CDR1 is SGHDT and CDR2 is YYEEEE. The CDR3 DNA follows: TGTGCCAGCAGCATATACTGGACAGGGAAAAGGAGTGGCTACACCTTC. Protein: CASSIYWTGKRSGYTF.

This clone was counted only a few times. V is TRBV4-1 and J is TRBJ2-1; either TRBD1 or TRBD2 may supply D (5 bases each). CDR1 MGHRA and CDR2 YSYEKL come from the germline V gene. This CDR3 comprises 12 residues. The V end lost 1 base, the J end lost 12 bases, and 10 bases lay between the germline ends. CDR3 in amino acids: CASSQGGRRQFF. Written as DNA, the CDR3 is TGCGCCAGCAGCCAAGGGGGACGTCGGCAGTTCTTC.

CDR3 in amino acids: CASSQGREVYGYTF. The DNA for the CDR3 is TGCGCCAGCAGCCAGGGCAGGGAGGTCTATGGCTACACCTTC. The chain joins TRBV4-1 to TRBJ1-2; TRBD1 is a possible D gene (5 bases). This CDR3 spans 14 amino acids. Germline V gives CDR1 MGHRA, CDR2 YSYEKL. V dropped 3 bases and J dropped 4 bases, with 12 bases sitting between them.